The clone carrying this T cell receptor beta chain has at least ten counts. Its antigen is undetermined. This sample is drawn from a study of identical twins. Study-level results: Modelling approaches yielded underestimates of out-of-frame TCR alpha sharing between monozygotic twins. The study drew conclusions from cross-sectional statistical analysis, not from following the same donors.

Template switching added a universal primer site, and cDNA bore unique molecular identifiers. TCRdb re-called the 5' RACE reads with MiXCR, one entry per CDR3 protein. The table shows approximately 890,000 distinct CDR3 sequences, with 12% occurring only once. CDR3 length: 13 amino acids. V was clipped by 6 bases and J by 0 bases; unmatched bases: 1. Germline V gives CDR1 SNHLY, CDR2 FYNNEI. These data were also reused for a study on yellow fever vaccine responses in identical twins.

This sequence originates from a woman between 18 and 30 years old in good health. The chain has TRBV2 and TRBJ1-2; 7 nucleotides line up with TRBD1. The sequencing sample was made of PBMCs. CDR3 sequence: CASSGTANYGYTF. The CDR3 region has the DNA TGTGCCAGCAGCGGGACAGCTAACTATGGCTACACCTTC.